This is a list of T cell receptor beta chains from one sample in a study of cytomegalovirus exposure and HLA in healthy donors. Sequenced by immunoSEQ multiplex PCR; TCRdb stores in-frame clones only, minus some. The sample consists of over 150,000 clones, 80% of them appearing once. Sequenced material: PBMCs. These receptors all come from a man aged 18-30 years in good health and CMV-seropositive. The CDR3 runs from the conserved cysteine through the conserved F or W. Each record gives: D gene, J gene, clone size, V gene, CDR3 protein, CDR3 DNA. D genes are given only for firm matches. The size of a clone is reported for some rows only, either as once, few or many, or as a class for expanded clones.

>TRBD1|TRBJ2-5|once|TRBV12-5
CASGLTGAPTQYF
TGTGCTAGTGGTTTGACAGGGGCGCCGACCCAGTACTTC
>.|TRBJ1-3|.|TRBV7-8
CASSSTYGGNTIYF
TGTGCCAGCAGCTCCACTTATGGTGGAAACACCATATATTTT
>.|TRBJ1-2|.|TRBV5-5
CASSAGRVEYGYTF
TGTGCCAGCAGCGCGGGGAGGGTAGAATATGGCTACACCTTC
>TRBD1|TRBJ2-1|.|TRBV11-3
CASSTGGGSGNEQFF
TGTGCCAGCAGCACAGGGGGCGGGAGTGGCAATGAGCAGTTCTTC
>.|TRBJ2-2|.|TRBV10-2
CASSNRGELFF
TGCGCCAGCAGCAACAGGGGGGAGCTGTTTTTT
>.|TRBJ1-2|.|TRBV10-3
CAISEARDNYGYTF
TGTGCCATCAGTGAGGCGAGGGATAACTATGGCTACACCTTC
>.|TRBJ1-6|.|TRBV15
CATRGRDSRNSPLHF
TGTGCCACCAGAGGGAGGGATTCTCGTAATTCACCCCTCCACTTT
>.|TRBJ2-1|.|TRBV25-1
CASSKSYLLEQFF
TGTGCCAGCAGTAAATCCTACCTACTGGAGCAGTTCTTC
>.|TRBJ2-7|.|TRBV11-1
CASSNSYEQYF
TGTGCCAGCAGCAACAGCTACGAGCAGTACTTC
>.|TRBJ2-2|.|TRBV6-1
CASSEAFSGQGGNTGELFF
TGTGCCAGCAGTGAAGCGTTTTCGGGGCAGGGGGGAAACACCGGGGAGCTGTTTTTT
>TRBD2|TRBJ2-3|.|TRBV7-3
CASSPRQRGITDTQYF
TGTGCCAGCAGCCCCCGTCAGCGGGGTATAACAGATACGCAGTATTTT